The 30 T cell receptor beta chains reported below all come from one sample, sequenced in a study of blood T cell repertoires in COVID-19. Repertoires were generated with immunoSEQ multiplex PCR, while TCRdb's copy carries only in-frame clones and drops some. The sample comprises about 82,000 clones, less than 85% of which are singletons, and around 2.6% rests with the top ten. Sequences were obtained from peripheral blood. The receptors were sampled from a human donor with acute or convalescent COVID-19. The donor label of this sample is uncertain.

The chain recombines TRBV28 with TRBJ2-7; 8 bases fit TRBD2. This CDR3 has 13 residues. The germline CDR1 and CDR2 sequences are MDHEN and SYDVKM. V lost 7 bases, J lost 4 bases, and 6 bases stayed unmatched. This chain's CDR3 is CASTRPGGYEQYV. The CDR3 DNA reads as TGTGCCAGCACGCGGCCGGGGGGGTACGAGCAGTACGTC.

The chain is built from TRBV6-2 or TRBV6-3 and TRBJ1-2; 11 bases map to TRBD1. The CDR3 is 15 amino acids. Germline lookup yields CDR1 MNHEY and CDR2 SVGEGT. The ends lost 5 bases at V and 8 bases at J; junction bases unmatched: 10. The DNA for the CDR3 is TGTGCCAGCAGTCAGACCGGACAGGGGGCGCGAGGCTACACCTTC. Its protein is CASSQTGQGARGYTF.

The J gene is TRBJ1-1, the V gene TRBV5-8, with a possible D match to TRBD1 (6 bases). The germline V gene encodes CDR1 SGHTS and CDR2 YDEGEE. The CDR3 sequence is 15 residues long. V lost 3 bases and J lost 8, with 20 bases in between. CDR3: CASSWGTPSRVEAFF. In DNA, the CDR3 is TGTGCCAGCAGCTGGGGGACACCCAGTAGGGTCGAAGCTTTCTTT. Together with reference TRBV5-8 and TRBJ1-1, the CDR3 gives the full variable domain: EAGVTQSPTHLIKTRGQQATLRCSPISGHTSVYWYQQALGLGLQFLLWYDEGEERNRGNFPPRFSGRQFPNYSSELNVNALELEDSALYLCASSWGTPSRVEAFFGQGTRLTVV.

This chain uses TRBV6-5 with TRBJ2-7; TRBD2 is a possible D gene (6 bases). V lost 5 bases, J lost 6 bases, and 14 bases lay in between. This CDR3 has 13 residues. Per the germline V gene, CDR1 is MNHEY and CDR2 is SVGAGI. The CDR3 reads CASSRRESVEQYF. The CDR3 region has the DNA TGTGCCAGCAGTCGGAGGGAGTCAGTCGAGCAGTACTTC.

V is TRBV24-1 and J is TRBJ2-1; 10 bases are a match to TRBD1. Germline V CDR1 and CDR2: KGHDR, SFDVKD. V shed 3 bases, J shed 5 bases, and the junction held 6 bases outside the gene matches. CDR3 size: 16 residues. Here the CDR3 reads CATSDEGQGRNNEQFF. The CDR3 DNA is TGTGCCACCAGTGATGAGGGACAGGGGAGGAACAATGAGCAGTTCTTC.

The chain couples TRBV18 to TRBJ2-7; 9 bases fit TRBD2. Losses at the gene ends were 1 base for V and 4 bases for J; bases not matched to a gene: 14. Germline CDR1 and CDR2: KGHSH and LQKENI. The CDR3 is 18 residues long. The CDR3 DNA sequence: TGTGCCAGCTCACCACTAACGGCGGCTAGCGGGATTGCATACGAGCAGTACTTC. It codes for CASSPLTAASGIAYEQYF.

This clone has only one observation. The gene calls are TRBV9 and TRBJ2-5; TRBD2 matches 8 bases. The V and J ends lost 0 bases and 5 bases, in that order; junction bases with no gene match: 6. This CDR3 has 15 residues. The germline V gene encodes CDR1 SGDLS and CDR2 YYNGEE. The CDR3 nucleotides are TGTGCCAGCAGCGTAGTTGCGGGGGGTTTTGAGACCCAGTACTTC. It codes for CASSVVAGGFETQYF.

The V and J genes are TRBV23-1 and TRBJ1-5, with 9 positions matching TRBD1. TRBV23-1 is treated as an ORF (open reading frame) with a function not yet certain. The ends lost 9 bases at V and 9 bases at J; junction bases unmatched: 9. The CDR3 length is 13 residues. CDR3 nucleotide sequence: TGCGCCAGAAGGGACAGGGCCAGAGGGCCCCAGCATTTT. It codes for CARRDRARGPQHF.

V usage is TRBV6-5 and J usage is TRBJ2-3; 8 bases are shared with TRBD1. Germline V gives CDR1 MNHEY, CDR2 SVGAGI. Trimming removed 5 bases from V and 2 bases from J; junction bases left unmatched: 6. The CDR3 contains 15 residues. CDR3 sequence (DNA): TGTGCCAGCAGTCCCGGGACAGGTCCCACAGATACGCAGTATTTT. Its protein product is CASSPGTGPTDTQYF.

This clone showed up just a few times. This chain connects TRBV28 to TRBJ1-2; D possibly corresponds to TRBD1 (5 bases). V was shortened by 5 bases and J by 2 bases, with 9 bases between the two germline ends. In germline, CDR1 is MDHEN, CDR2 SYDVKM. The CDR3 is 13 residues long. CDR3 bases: TGTGCCAGCAGTCAGGGTTTAAACTATGGCTACACCTTC. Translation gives CASSQGLNYGYTF.

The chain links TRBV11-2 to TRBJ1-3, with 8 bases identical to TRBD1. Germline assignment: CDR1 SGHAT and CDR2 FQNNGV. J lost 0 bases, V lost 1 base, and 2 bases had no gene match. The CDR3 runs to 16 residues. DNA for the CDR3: TGTGCCAGCAGCTTAGGGGACAGGCCCTCTGGAAACACCATATATTTT. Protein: CASSLGDRPSGNTIYF.

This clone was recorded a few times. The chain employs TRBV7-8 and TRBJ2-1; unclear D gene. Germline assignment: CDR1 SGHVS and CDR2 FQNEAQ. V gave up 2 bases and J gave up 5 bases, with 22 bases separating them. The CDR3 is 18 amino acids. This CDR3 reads CASSLLLVTALRDNEQFF. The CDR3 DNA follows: TGTGCCAGCAGCTTATTATTAGTTACAGCCCTCCGCGACAATGAGCAGTTCTTC.

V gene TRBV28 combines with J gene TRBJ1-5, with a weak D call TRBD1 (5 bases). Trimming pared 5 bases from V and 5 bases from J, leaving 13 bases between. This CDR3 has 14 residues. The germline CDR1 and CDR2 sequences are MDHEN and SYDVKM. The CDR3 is CASSPDTGYQPQHF. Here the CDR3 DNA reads TGTGCCAGCAGTCCCGACACAGGTTATCAGCCCCAGCATTTT.

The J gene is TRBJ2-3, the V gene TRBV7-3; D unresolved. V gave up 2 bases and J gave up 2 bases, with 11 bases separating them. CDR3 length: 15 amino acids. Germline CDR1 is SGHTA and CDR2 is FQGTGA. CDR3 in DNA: TGTGCCAGCAGCTTAGGCGGCTGGAACACAGATACGCAGTATTTT. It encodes CASSLGGWNTDTQYF.

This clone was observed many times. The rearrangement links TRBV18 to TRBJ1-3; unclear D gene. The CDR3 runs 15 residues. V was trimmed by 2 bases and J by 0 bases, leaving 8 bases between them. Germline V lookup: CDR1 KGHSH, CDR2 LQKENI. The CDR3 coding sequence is TGTGCCAGCTCACCAAGCCTCGACTCTGGAAACACCATATATTTT. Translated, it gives CASSPSLDSGNTIYF.

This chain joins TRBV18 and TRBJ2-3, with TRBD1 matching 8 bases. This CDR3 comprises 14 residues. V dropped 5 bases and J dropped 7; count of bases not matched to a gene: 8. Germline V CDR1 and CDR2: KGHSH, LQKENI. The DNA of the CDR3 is TGTGCCAGCTCATCCGGACAGGGCCGCTATACGCAGTATTTT. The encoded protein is CASSSGQGRYTQYF.

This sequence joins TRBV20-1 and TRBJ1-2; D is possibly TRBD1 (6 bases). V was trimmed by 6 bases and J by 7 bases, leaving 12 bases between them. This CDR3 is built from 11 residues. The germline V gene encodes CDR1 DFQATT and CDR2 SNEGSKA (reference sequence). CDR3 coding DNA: TGCAGTGCAAGGGAGGGGGTTGGCTACACCTTC. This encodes CSAREGVGYTF.

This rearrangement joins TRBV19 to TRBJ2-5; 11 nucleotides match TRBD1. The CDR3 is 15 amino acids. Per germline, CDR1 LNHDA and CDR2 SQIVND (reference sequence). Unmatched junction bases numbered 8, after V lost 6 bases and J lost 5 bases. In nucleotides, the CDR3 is TGTGCCAGTAGACCCTTCGGGACAGGGGGGGAGACCCAGTACTTC. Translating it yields CASRPFGTGGETQYF.

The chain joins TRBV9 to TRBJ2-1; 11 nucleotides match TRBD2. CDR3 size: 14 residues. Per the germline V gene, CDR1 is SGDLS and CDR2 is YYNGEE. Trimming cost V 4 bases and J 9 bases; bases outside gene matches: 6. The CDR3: CASSPRLAGSEQFF. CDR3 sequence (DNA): TGTGCCAGCAGCCCCCGACTAGCGGGAAGTGAGCAGTTCTTC.

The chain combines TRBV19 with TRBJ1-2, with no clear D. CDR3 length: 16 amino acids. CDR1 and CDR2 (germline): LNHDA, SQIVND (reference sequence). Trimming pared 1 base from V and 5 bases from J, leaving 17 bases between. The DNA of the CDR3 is TGTGCCAGTAGTATAGTAGAGGGCCAACGGGCTTATGGCTACACCTTC. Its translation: CASSIVEGQRAYGYTF. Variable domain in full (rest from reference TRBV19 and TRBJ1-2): DGGITQSPKYLFRKEGQNVTLSCEQNLNHDAMYWYRQDPGQGLRLIYYSQIVNDFQKGDIAEGYSVSREKKESFPLTVTSAQKNPTAFYLCASSIVEGQRAYGYTFGSGTRLTVV.

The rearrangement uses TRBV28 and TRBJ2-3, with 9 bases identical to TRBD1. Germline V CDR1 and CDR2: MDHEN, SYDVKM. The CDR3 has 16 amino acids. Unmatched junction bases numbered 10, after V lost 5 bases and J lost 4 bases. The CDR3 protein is CASSPRTGESADTQYF. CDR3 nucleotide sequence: TGTGCCAGCAGTCCGAGGACAGGGGAATCAGCAGATACGCAGTATTTT.

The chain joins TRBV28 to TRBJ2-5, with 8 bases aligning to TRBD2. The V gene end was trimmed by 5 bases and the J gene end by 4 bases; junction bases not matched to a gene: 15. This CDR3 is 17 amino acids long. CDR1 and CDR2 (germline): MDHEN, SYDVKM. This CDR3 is CASSTPSLSGNRETQYF. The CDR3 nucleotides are TGTGCCAGCAGTACGCCCTCACTTAGCGGGAACCGAGAGACCCAGTACTTC. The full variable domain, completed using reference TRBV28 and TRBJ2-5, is DVKVTQSSRYLVKRTGEKVFLECVQDMDHENMFWYRQDPGLGLRLIYFSYDVKMKEKGDIPEGYSVSREKKERFSLILESASTNQTSMYLCASSTPSLSGNRETQYFGPGTRLLVL.

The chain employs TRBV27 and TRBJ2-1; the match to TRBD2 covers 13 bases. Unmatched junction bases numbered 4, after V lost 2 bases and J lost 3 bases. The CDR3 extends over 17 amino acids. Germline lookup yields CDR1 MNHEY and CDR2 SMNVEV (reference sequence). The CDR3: CASSLARLAGGYNEQFF. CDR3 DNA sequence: TGTGCCAGCAGTTTAGCCCGACTAGCGGGAGGCTACAATGAGCAGTTCTTC.

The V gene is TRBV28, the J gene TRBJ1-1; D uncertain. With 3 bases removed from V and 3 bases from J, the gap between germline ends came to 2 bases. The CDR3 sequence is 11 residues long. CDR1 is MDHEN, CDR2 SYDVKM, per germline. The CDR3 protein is CASSFDTEAFF. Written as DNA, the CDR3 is TGTGCCAGCAGTTTCGACACTGAAGCTTTCTTT.

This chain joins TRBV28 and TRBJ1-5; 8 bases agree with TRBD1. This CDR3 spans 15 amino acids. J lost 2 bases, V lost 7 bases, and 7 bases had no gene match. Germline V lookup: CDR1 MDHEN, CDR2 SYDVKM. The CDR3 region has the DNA TGTGCCAGCACCCAGGGGGCTAGGGGCAATCAGCCCCAGCATTTT. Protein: CASTQGARGNQPQHF.

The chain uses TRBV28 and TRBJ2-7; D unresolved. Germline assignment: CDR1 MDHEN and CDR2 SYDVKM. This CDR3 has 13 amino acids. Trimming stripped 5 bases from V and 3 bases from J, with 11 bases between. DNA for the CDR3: TGTGCCAGCAGTCCGCACACCGACTACGAGCAGTACTTC. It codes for CASSPHTDYEQYF.

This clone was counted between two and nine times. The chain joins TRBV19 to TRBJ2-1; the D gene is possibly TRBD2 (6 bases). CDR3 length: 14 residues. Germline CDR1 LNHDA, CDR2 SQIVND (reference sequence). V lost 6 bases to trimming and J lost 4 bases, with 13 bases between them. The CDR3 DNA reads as TGTGCCAGTAGGCCGGGACTGAGTTACAATGAGCAGTTCTTC. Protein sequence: CASRPGLSYNEQFF.

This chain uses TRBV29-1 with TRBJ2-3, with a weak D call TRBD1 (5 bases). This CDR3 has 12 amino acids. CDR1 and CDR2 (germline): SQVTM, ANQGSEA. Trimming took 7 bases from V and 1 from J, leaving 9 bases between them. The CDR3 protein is CSAETGTDTQYF. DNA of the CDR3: TGCAGCGCCGAGACAGGCACAGATACGCAGTATTTT.

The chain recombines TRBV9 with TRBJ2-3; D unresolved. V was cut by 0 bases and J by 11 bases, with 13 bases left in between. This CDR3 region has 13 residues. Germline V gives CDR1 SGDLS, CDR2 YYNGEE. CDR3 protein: CASSVEEVGWQYF. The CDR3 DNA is TGTGCCAGCAGCGTAGAAGAGGTTGGTTGGCAGTATTTT.

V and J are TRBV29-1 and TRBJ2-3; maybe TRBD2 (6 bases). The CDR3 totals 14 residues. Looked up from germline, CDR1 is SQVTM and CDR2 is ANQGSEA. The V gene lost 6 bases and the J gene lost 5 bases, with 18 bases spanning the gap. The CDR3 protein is CSVSGSIRGDTQYF. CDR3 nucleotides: TGCAGCGTAAGCGGGTCAATTCGGGGAGATACGCAGTATTTT.